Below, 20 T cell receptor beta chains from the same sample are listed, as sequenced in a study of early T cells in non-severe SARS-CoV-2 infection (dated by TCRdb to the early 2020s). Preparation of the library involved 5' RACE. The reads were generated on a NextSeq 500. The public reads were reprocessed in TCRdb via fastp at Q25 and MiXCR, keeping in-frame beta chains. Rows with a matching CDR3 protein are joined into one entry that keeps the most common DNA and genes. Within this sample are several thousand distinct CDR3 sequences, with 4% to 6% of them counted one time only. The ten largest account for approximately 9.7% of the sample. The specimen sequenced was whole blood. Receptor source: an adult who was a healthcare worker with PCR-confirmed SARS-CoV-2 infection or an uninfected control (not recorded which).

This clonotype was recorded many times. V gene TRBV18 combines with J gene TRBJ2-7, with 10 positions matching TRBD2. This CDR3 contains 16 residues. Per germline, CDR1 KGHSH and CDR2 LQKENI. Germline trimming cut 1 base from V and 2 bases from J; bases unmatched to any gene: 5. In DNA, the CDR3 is TGTGCCAGCTCACCACGGTCCCTAGCGGGGGCCTACGAGCAGTACGTC. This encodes CASSPRSLAGAYEQYV.

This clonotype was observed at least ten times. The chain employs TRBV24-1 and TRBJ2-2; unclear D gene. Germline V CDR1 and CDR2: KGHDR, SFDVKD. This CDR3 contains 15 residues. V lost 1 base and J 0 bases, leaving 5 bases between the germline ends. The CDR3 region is CATSDFPPNTGELFF. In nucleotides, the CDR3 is TGTGCCACCAGTGATTTCCCTCCGAACACCGGGGAGCTGTTTTTT.

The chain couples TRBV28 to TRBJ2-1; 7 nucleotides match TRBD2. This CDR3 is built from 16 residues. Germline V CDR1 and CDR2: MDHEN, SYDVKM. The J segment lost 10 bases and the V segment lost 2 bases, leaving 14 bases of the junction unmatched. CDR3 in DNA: TGTGCCAGCAGTTTAGTTATGGCGGGAGTGGTGGAAGAGCAGTTCTTC. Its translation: CASSLVMAGVVEEQFF.

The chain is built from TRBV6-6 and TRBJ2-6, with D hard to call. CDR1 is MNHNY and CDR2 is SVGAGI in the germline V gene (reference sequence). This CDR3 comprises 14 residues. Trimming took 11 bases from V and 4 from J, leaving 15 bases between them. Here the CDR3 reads CACPSLGGANVLTF. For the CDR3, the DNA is TGTGCCTGCCCCAGTCTTGGGGGGGCCAACGTCCTGACTTTC.

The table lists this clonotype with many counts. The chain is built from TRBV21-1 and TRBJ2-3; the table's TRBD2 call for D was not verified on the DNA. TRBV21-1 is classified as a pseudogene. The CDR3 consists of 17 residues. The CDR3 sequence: CASSTTRGLALPDTQYF. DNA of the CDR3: TGTGCCAGCAGCACGACGAGGGGACTAGCCCTCCCAGATACGCAGTATTTT.

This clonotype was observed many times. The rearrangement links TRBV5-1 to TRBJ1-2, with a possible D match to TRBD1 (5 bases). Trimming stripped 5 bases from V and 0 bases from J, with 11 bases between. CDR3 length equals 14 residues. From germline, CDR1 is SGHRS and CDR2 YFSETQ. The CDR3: CASRADTTNYGYTF. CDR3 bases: TGCGCCAGCAGGGCGGACACTACTAACTATGGCTACACCTTC.

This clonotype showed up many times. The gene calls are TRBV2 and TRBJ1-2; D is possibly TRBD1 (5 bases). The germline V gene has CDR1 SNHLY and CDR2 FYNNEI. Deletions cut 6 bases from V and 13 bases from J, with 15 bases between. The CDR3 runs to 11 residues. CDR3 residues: CASRISGLATF. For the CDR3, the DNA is TGTGCCAGCAGGATATCAGGGCTGGCCACCTTC.

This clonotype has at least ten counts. CDR3 residues: CASSYSSTAGYTGELFF. The CDR3 DNA is TGTGCCAGCAGTTACTCCAGTACGGCGGGCTACACCGGGGAGCTGTTTTTT. The gene calls are TRBV6-5 and TRBJ2-2, with D perhaps TRBD2 (5 bases). This CDR3 region has 17 residues. The V end was cut by 0 bases, the J end by 3 bases, with 14 bases between. Germline CDR1 is MNHEY and CDR2 is SVGAGI.

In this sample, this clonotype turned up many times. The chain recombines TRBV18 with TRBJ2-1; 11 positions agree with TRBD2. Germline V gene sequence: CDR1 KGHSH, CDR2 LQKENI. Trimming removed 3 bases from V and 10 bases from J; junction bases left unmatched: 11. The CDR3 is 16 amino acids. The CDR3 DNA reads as TGTGCCAGCTCACCGCAGGGCCTAGCGGGAGGCTTCGAGCAGTTCTTC. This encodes CASSPQGLAGGFEQFF.

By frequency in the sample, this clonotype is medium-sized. CDR3 loop: CASGPGQRIYNEQFF. The CDR3 DNA reads TGTGCCAGTGGCCCGGGACAGAGAATATACAATGAGCAGTTCTTC. This chain uses TRBV19 with TRBJ2-1, with 7 nucleotides matching TRBD1. Trimming at V came to 8 bases and at J to 4 bases, leaving 11 bases not matched to a gene. The CDR3 is made up of 15 amino acids. Germline CDR1 reads LNHDA; CDR2 reads SQIVND (reference sequence).

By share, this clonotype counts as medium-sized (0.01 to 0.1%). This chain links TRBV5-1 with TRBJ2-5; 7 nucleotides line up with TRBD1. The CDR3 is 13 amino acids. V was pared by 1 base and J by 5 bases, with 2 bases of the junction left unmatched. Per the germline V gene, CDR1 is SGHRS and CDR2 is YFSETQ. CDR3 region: CASSLRGGETQYF. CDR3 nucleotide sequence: TGCGCCAGCAGCTTGCGAGGGGGCGAGACCCAGTACTTC.

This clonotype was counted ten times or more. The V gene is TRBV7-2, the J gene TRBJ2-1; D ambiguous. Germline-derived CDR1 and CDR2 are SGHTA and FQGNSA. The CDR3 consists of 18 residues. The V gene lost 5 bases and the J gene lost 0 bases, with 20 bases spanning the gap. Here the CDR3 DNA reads TGTGCCAGCAGCCCGGTGGGTGGCCAGATCAGCTCCTACAATGAGCAGTTCTTC. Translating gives CASSPVGGQISSYNEQFF.

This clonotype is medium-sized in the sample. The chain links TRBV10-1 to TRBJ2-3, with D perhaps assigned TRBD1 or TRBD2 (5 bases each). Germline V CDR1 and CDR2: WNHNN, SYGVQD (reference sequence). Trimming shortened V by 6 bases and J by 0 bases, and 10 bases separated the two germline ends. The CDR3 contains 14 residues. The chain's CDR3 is CASSRDPSTDTQYF. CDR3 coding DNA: TGCGCCAGCAGCCGGGACCCTAGCACAGATACGCAGTATTTT.

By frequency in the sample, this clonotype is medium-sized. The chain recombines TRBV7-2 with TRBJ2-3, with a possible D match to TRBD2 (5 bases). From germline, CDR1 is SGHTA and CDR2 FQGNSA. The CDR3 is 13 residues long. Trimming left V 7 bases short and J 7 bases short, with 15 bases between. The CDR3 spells CASTRTDSYTQYF. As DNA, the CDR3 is TGTGCCAGCACCAGGACGGACTCCTATACGCAGTATTTT.

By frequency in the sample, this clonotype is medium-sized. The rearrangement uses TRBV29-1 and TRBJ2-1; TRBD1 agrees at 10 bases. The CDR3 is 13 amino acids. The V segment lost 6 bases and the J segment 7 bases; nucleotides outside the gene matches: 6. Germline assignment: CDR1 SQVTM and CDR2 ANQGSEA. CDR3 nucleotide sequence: TGCAGCGTATGGGGACAGGGGCGAAATGAGCAGTTCTTC. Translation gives CSVWGQGRNEQFF.

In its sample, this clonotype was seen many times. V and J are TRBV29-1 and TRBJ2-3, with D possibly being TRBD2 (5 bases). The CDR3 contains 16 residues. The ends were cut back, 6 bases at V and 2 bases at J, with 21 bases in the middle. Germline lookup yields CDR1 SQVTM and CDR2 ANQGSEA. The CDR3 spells CSVERFGKSPTDTQYF. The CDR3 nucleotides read TGCAGCGTCGAAAGGTTCGGGAAGTCCCCCACAGATACGCAGTATTTT.

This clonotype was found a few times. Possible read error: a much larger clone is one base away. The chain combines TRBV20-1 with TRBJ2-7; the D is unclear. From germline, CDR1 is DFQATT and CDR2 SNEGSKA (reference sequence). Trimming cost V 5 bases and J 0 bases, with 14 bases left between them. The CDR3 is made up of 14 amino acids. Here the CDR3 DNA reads TGCAGTGCTTGGCGGCAGGATAACTCCTACGAGCAGTACTTC. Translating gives CSAWRQDNSYEQYF.

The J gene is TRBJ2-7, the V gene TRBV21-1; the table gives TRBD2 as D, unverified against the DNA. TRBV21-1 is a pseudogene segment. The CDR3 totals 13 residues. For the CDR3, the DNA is TGTGCCAGCATCCCGAGGAGGGTAGCCGAGCAGTACTTC. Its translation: CASIPRRVAEQYF.

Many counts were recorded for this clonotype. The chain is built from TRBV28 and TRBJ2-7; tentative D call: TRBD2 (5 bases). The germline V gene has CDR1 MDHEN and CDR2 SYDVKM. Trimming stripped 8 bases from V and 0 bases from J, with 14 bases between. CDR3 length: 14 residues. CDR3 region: CASRQLAISYEQYF. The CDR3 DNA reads TGTGCCAGCCGTCAGCTAGCCATCTCCTACGAGCAGTACTTC.

Written as DNA, the CDR3 is TGTGCCAGCAGCCCCCGGGACAGGGTGACAGATACGCAGTATTTT. Amino acids: CASSPRDRVTDTQYF. The V gene is TRBV3-1, the J gene TRBJ2-3; 9 bases are a match to TRBD1. The CDR3 runs 15 residues. With V trimmed by 4 bases and J by 3 bases, 5 bases remained unmatched. Per germline, CDR1 LGHDT and CDR2 YNNKEL (reference sequence).